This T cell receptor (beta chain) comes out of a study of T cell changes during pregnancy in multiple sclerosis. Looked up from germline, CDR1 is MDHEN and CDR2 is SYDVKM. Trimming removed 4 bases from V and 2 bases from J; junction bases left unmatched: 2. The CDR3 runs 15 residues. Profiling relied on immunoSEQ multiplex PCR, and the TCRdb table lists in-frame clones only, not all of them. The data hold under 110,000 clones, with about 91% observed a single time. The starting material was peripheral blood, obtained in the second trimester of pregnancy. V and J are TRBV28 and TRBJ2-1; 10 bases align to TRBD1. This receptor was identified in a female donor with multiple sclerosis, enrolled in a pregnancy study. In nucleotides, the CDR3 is TGTGCCAGCAGTTCTGGACAGGGGGCCTACAATGAGCAGTTCTTC. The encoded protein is CASSSGQGAYNEQFF.